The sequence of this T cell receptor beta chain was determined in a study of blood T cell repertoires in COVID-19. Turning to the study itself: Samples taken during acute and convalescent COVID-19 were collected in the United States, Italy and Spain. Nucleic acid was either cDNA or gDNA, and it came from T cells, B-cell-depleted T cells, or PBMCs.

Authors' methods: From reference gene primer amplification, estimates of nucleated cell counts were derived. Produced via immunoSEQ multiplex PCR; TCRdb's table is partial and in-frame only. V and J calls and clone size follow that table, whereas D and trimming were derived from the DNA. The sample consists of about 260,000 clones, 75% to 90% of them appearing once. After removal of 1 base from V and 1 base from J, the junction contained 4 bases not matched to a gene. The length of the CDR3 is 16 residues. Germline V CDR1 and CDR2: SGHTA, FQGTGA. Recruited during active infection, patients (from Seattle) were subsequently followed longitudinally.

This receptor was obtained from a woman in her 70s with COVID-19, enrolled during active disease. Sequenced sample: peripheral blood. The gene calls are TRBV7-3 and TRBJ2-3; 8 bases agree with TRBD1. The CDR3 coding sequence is TGTGCCAGCAGCTTAATTTCGACAGGGGGCACAGATACGCAGTATTTT. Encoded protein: CASSLISTGGTDTQYF.